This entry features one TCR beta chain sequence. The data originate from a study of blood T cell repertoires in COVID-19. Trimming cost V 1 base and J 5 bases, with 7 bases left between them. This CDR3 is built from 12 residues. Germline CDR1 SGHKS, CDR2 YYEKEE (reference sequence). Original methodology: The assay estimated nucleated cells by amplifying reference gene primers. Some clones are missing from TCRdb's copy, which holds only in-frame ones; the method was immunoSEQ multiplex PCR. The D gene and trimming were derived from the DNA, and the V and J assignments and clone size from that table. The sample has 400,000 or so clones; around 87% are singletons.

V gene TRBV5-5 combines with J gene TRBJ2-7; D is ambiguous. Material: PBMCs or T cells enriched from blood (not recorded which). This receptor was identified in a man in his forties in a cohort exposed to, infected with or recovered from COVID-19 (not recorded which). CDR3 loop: CASSLFLHEQYF. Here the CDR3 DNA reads TGTGCCAGCAGCTTGTTCCTCCACGAGCAGTACTTC.